The T cell receptor (beta chain) under discussion was sequenced for a study of graft-versus-host responses after intestinal transplantation. Study background: Grafts that recipients had were multivisceral, liver-intestinal, or isolated intestinal transplants. Tacrolimus and steroids were given for 3 to 4 years to all recipients after anti-thymocyte globulin induction. Findings and limits, study-wide: Early HvG declines after transplant were associated with peak circulating GvH clone levels.

The protocol was immunoSEQ multiplex PCR, while the TCRdb copy is restricted to in-frame clones and leaves out a portion. The table includes about 23,000 clones, more than 90% detected once. This CDR3 is 13 amino acids long. Trimming removed 2 bases at V and 6 bases at J, with 8 bases between. Germline V gene data show CDR1 as MGHRA and CDR2 as YSYEKL. This clone came up once. Its specificity is not known. The J gene is TRBJ2-1, the V gene TRBV4-1; D is possibly TRBD2 (5 bases). The sequence came from a human patient who received an intestinal transplant, so some T cells may come from the graft donor. The sample here was PBMCs, taken 39 to 40 days after intestinal transplant. CDR3 sequence: CASSQIEGNEQFF. CDR3 DNA sequence: TGCGCCAGCAGCCAAATAGAGGGCAATGAGCAGTTCTTC.